The clone carrying this T cell receptor (beta chain) was observed many times. TCRdb recomputed calls from the 5' RACE reads with MiXCR, one row per CDR3 protein. This sample has roughly 60,000 distinct CDR3 sequences, with around 4.7% found just once. This sample was included in a study of neurological immune-mediated disorders. V was cut by 4 bases and J by 2 bases, with 7 bases left in between. Germline V CDR1 and CDR2: SGHVS, FQNEAQ. The CDR3 has 13 residues. The TCR originated in a woman aged 50 to 65 with multiple sclerosis. Sequenced: PBMCs. The rearrangement joins TRBV7-8 to TRBJ2-3; D remains unclear. DNA of the CDR3: TGTGCCAGCAGCTCCCTACTCACAGATACGCAGTATTTT. Translation: CASSSLLTDTQYF.